Listed below are T cell receptor beta chains from one sample, sequenced in a study of T cells in Graves' hyperthyroidism and ophthalmopathy. TCRdb itself ran the multiplex PCR reads through MiXCR, one entry per CDR3 protein. The repertoire holds 550,000 to 600,000 distinct CDR3 sequences, with 46% as singletons. The sample comprised peripheral blood or thyroid tissue (not recorded which). The receptors shown here come from an adult woman with Graves' disease, either hyperthyroidism or ophthalmopathy (not recorded which). CDR3s include the opening cysteine and the closing phenylalanine or tryptophan. D genes are given only for firm matches. A row's size may be missing; if present it is once, few, many or a size class.

>few|TRBJ2-7|TRBV25-1|TRBD1
CASSGWDRGNEQYF
TGTGCCAGCAGTGGGTGGGACAGGGGAAACGAGCAGTACTTC
>NA|TRBJ1-5|TRBV15|TRBD1
CATSTLDRDGQPQHF
TGTGCCACCAGCACCTTAGACAGGGATGGTCAGCCCCAGCATTTT
>many|TRBJ2-7|TRBV6-5|NA
CASSYGGFNEQYF
TGTGCCAGCAGTTACGGGGGGTTTAACGAGCAGTACTTC
>many|TRBJ2-2|TRBV20-1|TRBD2
CSASRLAGDNTGELFF
TGCAGTGCTAGCCGACTAGCGGGAGACAACACCGGGGAGCTGTTTTTT
>many|TRBJ1-1|TRBV15|NA
CATSRDRGRYMNTEAFF
TGTGCCACCAGCAGAGATCGGGGGAGATACATGAACACTGAAGCTTTCTTT
>NA|TRBJ2-5|TRBV10-3|TRBD2
CATHTSEGGTQYF
TGTGCCACCCATACTAGCGAAGGTGGGACCCAGTACTTC
>NA|TRBJ2-2|TRBV4-3|TRBD2
CASSPRGGAGAIGGELFF
TGCGCCAGCAGCCCACGTGGAGGGGCGGGAGCAATAGGCGGGGAGCTGTTTTTT
>NA|TRBJ1-1|TRBV5-1|NA
CASSFTDPEAFF
TGCGCCAGCAGCTTTACTGACCCTGAAGCTTTCTTT
>once|TRBJ2-7|TRBV10-3|NA
CASSSPRDSGAYEQYF
TGTGCCAGCAGTTCGCCGAGAGACTCGGGCGCCTACGAGCAGTACTTC
>many|TRBJ1-1|TRBV5-1|NA
CASSTTGAINTEAFF
TGCGCCAGCAGCACGACTGGGGCAATCAACACTGAAGCTTTCTTT
>few|TRBJ2-7|TRBV27|NA
CASRGSNRYYEQYF
TGTGCCAGCCGTGGGTCCAATCGTTACTACGAGCAGTACTTC
>NA|TRBJ2-7|TRBV7-9|TRBD1
CASSYRTGTDYEQYF
TGTGCCAGCAGCTATCGGACAGGGACGGATTACGAGCAGTACTTC
>NA|TRBJ2-6|TRBV6-5|TRBD1
CASRTTGQADGANVLTF
TGTGCCAGCAGAACTACGGGACAGGCGGATGGGGCCAACGTCCTGACTTTC
>NA|TRBJ1-3|TRBV5-1|NA
CASSLAGSYGNTIYF
TGCGCCAGCAGCTTGGCGGGGTCGTATGGAAACACCATATATTTT
>NA|TRBJ2-1|TRBV29-1|NA
CSVPSSSYNEQFF
TGCAGCGTCCCCAGCAGCTCCTACAATGAGCAGTTCTTC
>NA|TRBJ2-6|TRBV10-3|NA
CASGTGKEANVLTF
TGTGCCAGCGGCACAGGGAAGGAGGCCAACGTCCTGACTTTC
>NA|TRBJ1-1|TRBV7-2|NA
CASSQGQGWDYEAYF
TGCGCCAGCAGCCAAGGCCAGGGGTGGGACTATGAAGCTTACTTT
>many|TRBJ2-7|TRBV20-1|NA
CSARDESRYYEQYF
TGCAGTGCTAGAGATGAGTCCCGCTACTACGAGCAGTACTTC
>NA|TRBJ1-1|TRBV27|TRBD1
CASSFFDRVGAEAFF
TGTGCCAGCAGTTTTTTCGACAGGGTCGGCGCTGAAGCTTTCTTT
>NA|TRBJ1-1|TRBV10-2|NA
CASTKKLTGSNTEAFF
TGCGCCAGCACCAAGAAGTTGACAGGTTCGAACACTGAAGCTTTCTTT
>many|TRBJ1-4|TRBV5-1|NA
CASSPTDILNEKLFF
TGCGCCAGCAGCCCTACGGACATACTTAATGAAAAACTGTTTTTT
>NA|TRBJ2-7|TRBV5-1|NA
CASSLSQGTTYEQYF
TGCGCCAGCAGCTTGTCGCAGGGGACGACCTACGAGCAGTACTTC
>NA|TRBJ2-2|TRBV3-1|NA
CASSPKIDPGELFF
TGTGCCAGCAGCCCCAAGATTGACCCCGGGGAGCTGTTTTTT
>few|TRBJ1-2|TRBV10-3|NA
CAISWGGGYTF
TGTGCCATCTCGTGGGGTGGCGGCTACACCTTC
>NA|TRBJ2-7|TRBV7-9|NA
CASTGMSSYEQYF
TGTGCCAGCACTGGAATGAGCTCCTACGAGCAGTACTTC
>NA|TRBJ2-6|TRBV11-2|TRBD1
CASSYATTGLVGGANVLTF
TGTGCCAGCAGTTACGCGACGACAGGGTTAGTTGGTGGGGCCAACGTCCTGACTTTC
>NA|TRBJ1-5|TRBV2|NA
CAGNTGNQPQHF
TGTGCCGGCAACACCGGGAATCAGCCCCAGCATTTT
>many|TRBJ1-2|TRBV2|NA
CASRTGGGYTF
TGTGCCAGCAGGACAGGCGGCGGCTACACCTTC
>NA|TRBJ1-2|TRBV15|TRBD1
CATSRDLTGDSYGYTF
TGTGCCACCAGCAGAGATCTAACGGGGGACAGCTATGGCTACACCTTC
>NA|TRBJ2-6|TRBV20-1|TRBD2
CSAPGTSVLTF
TGCAGTGCGCCGGGGACTAGCGTCCTGACTTTC
>NA|TRBJ1-2|TRBV30|NA
CAWDDGILERNYGYTF
TGTGCCTGGGACGACGGGATCCTCGAACGTAACTATGGCTACACCTTC
>NA|TRBJ1-5|TRBV6-5|TRBD1
CASSYQLGDRLHF
TGTGCCAGCAGTTATCAGTTGGGGGACAGGCTACATTTT
>many|TRBJ2-7|TRBV5-1|TRBD2
CASSPPGGAYEQYF
TGCGCCAGCAGCCCCCCGGGGGGGGCATACGAGCAGTACTTC
>NA|TRBJ2-7|TRBV2|TRBD2
CASGSLAGGSSYEQYF
TGTGCCTCCGGGTCACTAGCGGGAGGGAGCTCCTACGAGCAGTACTTC
>many|TRBJ1-1|TRBV12-3/TRBV12-4|NA
CASSLAFSDEAFF
TGTGCCAGCAGTTTAGCTTTCTCAGATGAAGCTTTCTTT
>NA|TRBJ2-2|TRBV20-1|TRBD2
CSAQTRSAGGRETNTGELFF
TGCAGTGCCCAAACCCGTTCGGCTGGCGGGAGGGAAACGAACACCGGGGAGCTGTTTTTT
>many|TRBJ2-6|TRBV5-5|TRBD1
CASNSPPGTALNVLTF
TGTGCCAGCAACTCCCCCCCCGGGACAGCACTCAACGTCCTGACTTTC
>once|TRBJ2-7|TRBV20-1|TRBD1
CSAPDRETYEQYF
TGCAGTGCCCCGGACAGGGAGACCTACGAGCAGTACTTC
>many|TRBJ1-2|TRBV9|NA
CASSPPGGNYGYTF
TGTGCCAGCAGCCCGCCTGGGGGTAACTATGGCTACACCTTC
>NA|TRBJ2-6|TRBV19|NA
CASSIGSGKDYVLTF
TGTGCCAGTAGTATAGGGTCCGGGAAGGACTACGTCCTGACTTTC
>many|TRBJ1-2|TRBV2|TRBD1
CASSEMRQGFLGTF
TGTGCCAGCAGTGAAATGCGACAGGGATTTTTAGGGACCTTC
>many|TRBJ2-7|TRBV5-1|NA
CASTRDPGYNEQYF
TGCGCCAGCACCAGGGACCCCGGGTACAACGAGCAGTACTTC
>NA|TRBJ2-7|TRBV29-1|NA
CSVVIAGNEQYF
TGCAGCGTTGTGATCGCAGGAAACGAGCAGTACTTC
>NA|TRBJ1-2|TRBV5-5|TRBD1
CASSSGTARYGYTF
TGTGCCAGCAGCTCCGGGACAGCGAGATATGGCTACACCTTC
>NA|TRBJ2-7|TRBV20-1|TRBD2
CSVQGLAGPYEQYF
TGCAGTGTACAAGGACTAGCGGGACCCTACGAGCAGTACTTC
>many|TRBJ2-7|TRBV10-3|NA
CAISGQGSYEQYF
TGTGCCATCAGTGGGCAGGGGTCCTACGAGCAGTACTTC
>NA|TRBJ1-2|TRBV10-3|TRBD1
CANRDSTNYGYTF
TGTGCCAATCGGGACAGCACGAACTATGGCTACACCTTC
>many|TRBJ2-2|TRBV11-2|NA
CASSSGRSGELFF
TGTGCCAGCAGCTCCGGTAGATCCGGGGAGCTGTTTTTT